This T cell receptor beta chain was identified in a study of T cell responses to AZD1222 COVID-19 vaccine. Sequenced by immunoSEQ multiplex PCR; TCRdb stores in-frame clones only, minus some. The sample has more than 60,000 clones, more than 85% seen once. Study-wide points: Among AZD1222 vaccinees, only six were seropositive at baseline. Regions 160-218 and 743-854 dominated among vaccine-associated CD4 TCRs spanning spike. Clonal diversity was possibly underestimated; the donors were predominantly white British and more often female.

CDR1 is SGHDN and CDR2 is FVKESK in the germline V gene. Trimming pared 2 bases from V and 8 bases from J, leaving 9 bases between. The CDR3 covers 12 residues. To note about this clone: The antigen is unknown.

The clonotype originates from an adult in good health. V is TRBV14 and J is TRBJ1-2; TRBD1 is a possible D gene (5 bases). The sequencing here drew on peripheral blood, taken on day 0 of AZD1222 vaccination. The DNA of the CDR3 is TGTGCCAGCAGCCAATCAGGGAGGGGCTACACCTTC. The encoded protein is CASSQSGRGYTF. Full variable domain (remainder filled in from reference TRBV14 and TRBJ1-2): EAGVTQFPSHSVIEKGQTVTLRCDPISGHDNLYWYRRVMGKEIKFLLHFVKESKQDESGMPNNRFLAERTGGTYSTLKVQPAELEDSGVYFCASSQSGRGYTFGSGTRLTVV.